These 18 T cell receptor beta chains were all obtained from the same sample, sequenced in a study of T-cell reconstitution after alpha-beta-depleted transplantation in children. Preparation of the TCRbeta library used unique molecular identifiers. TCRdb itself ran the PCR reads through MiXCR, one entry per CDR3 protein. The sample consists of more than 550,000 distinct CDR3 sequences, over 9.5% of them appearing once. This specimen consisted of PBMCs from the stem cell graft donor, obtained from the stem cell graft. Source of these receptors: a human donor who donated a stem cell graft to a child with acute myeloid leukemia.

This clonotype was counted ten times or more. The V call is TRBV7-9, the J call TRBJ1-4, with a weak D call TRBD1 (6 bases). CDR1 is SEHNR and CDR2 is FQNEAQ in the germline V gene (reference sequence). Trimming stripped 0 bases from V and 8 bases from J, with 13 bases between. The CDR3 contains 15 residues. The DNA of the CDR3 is TGTGCCAGCAGCTTAGCCGGGGGCGTGGGCGAAAAACTGTTTTTT. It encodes CASSLAGGVGEKLFF.

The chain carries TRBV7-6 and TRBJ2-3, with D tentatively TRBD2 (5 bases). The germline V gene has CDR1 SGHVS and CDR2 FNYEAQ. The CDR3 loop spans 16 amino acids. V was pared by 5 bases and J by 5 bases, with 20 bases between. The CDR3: CASSPALEPEGDTQYF. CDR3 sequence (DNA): TGTGCCAGCAGCCCCGCTCTGGAACCAGAGGGAGATACGCAGTATTTT. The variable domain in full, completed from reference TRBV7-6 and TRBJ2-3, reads GAGVSQSPRYKVTKRGQDVALRCDPISGHVSLYWYRQALGQGPEFLTYFNYEAQQDKSGLPNDRFSAERPEGSISTLTIQRTEQRDSAMYRCASSPALEPEGDTQYFGPGTRLTVL.

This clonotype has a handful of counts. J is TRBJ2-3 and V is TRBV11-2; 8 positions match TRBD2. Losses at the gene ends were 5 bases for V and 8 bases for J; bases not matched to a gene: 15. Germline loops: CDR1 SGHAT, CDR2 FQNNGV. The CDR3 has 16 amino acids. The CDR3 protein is CASSPRGSGILGTQYF. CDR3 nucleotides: TGTGCCAGCAGCCCCCGGGGTAGCGGGATACTGGGTACGCAGTATTTT.

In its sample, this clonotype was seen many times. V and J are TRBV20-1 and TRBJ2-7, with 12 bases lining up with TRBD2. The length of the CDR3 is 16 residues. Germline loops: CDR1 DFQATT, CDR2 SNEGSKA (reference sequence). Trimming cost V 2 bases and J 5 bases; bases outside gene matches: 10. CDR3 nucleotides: TGCAGTGCTAGACTAGCGGGAGGGGATGTCAGCGACGAGCAGTACTTC. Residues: CSARLAGGDVSDEQYF.

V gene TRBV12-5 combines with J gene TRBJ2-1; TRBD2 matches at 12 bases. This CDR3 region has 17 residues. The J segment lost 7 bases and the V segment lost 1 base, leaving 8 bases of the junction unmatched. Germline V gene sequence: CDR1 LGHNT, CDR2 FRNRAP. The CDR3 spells CASGLDPSGRAPNEQFF. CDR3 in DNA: TGTGCTAGTGGTTTGGACCCTAGCGGGAGGGCACCGAATGAGCAGTTCTTC. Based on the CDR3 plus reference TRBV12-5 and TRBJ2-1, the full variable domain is DARVTQTPRHKVTEMGQEVTMRCQPILGHNTVFWYRQTMMQGLELLAYFRNRAPLDDSGMPKDRFSAEMPDATLATLKIQPSEPRDSAVYFCASGLDPSGRAPNEQFFGPGTRLTVL.

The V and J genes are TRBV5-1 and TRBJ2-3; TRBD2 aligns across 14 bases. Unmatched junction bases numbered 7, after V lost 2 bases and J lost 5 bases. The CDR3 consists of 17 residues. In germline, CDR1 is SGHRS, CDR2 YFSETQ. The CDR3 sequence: CASSFRLAGGPRDTQYF. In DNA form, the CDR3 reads TGCGCCAGCAGCTTCCGACTAGCGGGAGGGCCACGAGATACGCAGTATTTT.

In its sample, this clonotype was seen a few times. Written as DNA, the CDR3 is TGCAGTGCTATAGGGGCTGAAGCTTTCTTT. This codes for CSAIGAEAFF. The J gene is TRBJ1-1, the V gene TRBV20-1; possibly TRBD1 for D (5 bases). V gave up 4 bases and J gave up 6 bases, with 6 bases separating them. Germline CDR1 is DFQATT and CDR2 is SNEGSKA (reference sequence). This CDR3 is built from 10 residues.

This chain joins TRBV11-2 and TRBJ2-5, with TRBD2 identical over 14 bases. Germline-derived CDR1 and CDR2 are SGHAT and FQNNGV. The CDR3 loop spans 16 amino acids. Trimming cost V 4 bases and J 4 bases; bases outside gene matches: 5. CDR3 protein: CASSSRLAGGGETQYF. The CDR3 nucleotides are TGTGCCAGCAGCTCCCGACTAGCGGGAGGGGGAGAGACCCAGTACTTC.

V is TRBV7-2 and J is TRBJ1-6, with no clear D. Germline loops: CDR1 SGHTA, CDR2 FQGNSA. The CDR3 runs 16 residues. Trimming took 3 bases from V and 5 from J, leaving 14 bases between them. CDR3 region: CASSLDVGWNNSPLHF. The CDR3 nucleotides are TGTGCCAGCAGCTTGGATGTAGGGTGGAATAATTCACCCCTCCACTTT.

In DNA, the CDR3 is TGCGCCAGCAGCCAAAGCGGAGCTGGCTCCTACAATGAGCAGTTCTTC. Its translation: CASSQSGAGSYNEQFF. The chain recombines TRBV4-3 with TRBJ2-1, with TRBD2 as a possible D gene (5 bases). The CDR3 has 16 residues. Germline values: CDR1 LGHNA, CDR2 YSLEER. The V gene lost 2 bases and the J gene lost 0 bases, with 11 bases spanning the gap.

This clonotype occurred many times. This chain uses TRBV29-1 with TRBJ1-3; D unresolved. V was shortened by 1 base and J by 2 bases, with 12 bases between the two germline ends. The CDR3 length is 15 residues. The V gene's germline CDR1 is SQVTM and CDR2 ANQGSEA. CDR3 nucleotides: TGCAGCGTTGAAGGTTCCGTAGGGCCTGGAAACACCATATATTTT. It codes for CSVEGSVGPGNTIYF.

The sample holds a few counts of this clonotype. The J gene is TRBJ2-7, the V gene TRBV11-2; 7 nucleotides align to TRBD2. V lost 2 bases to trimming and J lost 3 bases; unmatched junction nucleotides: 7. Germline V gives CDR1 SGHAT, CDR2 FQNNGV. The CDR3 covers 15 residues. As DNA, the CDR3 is TGTGCCAGCAGCTTAAGAGGCCTAGCGGACTACGAGCAGTACTTC. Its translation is CASSLRGLADYEQYF.

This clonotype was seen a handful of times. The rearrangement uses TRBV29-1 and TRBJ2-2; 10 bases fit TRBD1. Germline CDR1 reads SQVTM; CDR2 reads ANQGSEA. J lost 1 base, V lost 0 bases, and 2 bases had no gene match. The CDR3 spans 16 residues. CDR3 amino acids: CSVEDRDRGNTGELFF. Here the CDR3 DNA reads TGCAGCGTTGAAGATCGGGACAGGGGGAACACCGGGGAGCTGTTTTTT.

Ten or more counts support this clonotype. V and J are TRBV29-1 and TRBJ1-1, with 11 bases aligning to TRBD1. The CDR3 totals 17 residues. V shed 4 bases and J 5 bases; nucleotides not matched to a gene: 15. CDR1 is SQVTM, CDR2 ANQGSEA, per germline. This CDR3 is CSVALGADRGPGTEAFF. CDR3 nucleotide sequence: TGCAGCGTTGCCCTAGGGGCGGACAGGGGGCCTGGGACTGAAGCTTTCTTT.

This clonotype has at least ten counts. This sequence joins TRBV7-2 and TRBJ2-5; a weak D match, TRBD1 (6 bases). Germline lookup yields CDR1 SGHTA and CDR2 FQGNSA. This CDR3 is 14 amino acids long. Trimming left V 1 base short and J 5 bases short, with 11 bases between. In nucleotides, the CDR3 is TGTGCCAGCAGCTTAGGTGGGGGCCCGGAGACCCAGTACTTC. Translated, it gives CASSLGGGPETQYF.

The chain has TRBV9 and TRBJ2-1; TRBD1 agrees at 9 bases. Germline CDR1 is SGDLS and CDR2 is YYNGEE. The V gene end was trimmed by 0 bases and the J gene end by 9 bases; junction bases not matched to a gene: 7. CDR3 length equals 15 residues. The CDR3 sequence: CASSVEDRGLGEQFF. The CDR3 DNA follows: TGTGCCAGCAGCGTAGAAGACAGGGGGTTGGGTGAGCAGTTCTTC.

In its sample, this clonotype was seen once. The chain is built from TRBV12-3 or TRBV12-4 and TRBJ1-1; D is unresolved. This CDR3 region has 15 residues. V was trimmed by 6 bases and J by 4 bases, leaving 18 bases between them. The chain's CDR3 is CASSQLHLRGTEAFF. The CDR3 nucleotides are TGTGCCAGCAGCCAATTACACCTCCGGGGCACTGAAGCTTTCTTT.

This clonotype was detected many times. CDR3 amino acids: CASSPGQGWTEAFF. The CDR3 coding sequence is TGTGCCAGCAGTCCGGGACAGGGGTGGACTGAAGCTTTCTTT. V is TRBV12-3 or TRBV12-4 and J is TRBJ1-1; the match to TRBD1 covers 10 bases. The CDR3 runs 14 residues. Trimming took 5 bases from V and 5 from J; bases not matched to a gene: 5.